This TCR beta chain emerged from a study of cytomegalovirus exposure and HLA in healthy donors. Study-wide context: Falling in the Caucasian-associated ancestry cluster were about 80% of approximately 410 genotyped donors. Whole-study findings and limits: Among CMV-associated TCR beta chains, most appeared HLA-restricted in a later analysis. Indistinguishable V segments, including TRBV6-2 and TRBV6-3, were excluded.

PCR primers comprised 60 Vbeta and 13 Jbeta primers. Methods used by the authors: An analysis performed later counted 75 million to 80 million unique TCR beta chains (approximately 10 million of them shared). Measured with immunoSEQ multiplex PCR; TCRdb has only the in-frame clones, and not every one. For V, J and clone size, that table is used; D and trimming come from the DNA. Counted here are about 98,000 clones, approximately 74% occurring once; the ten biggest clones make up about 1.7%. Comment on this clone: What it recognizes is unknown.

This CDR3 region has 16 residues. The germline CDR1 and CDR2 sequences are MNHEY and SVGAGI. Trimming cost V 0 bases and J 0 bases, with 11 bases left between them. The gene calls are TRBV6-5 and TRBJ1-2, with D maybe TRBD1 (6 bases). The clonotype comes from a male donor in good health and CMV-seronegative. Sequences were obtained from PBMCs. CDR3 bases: TGTGCCAGCAGTTACTCCCAGACAGGAACTAACTATGGCTACACCTTC. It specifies CASSYSQTGTNYGYTF.